This is a list of T cell receptor beta chains from one sample in a study of blood T cell repertoires in COVID-19. Sequenced by immunoSEQ multiplex PCR; TCRdb stores in-frame clones only, minus some. The repertoire consists of 140,000 to 150,000 clones, with over 70% occurring once and the leading ten covering 1.5% to 2.5%. Specimen: peripheral blood. These TCRs come from a woman aged 60-75 years with acute or convalescent COVID-19. Both conserved end residues are part of each CDR3.

CDR3 length: 14; V gene: TRBV15; CDR3 protein: CATSRDAGISPLHF
CDR3 length: 15; V gene: TRBV15; CDR3 protein: CATSRGATGQETQYF
CDR3 length: 15; V gene: TRBV5-1; CDR3 protein: CASSLGQGGTGELFF
CDR3 length: 15; V gene: TRBV15; CDR3 protein: CATSREGFLGTEAFF
CDR3 length: 14; V gene: TRBV5-1; CDR3 protein: CASSLVGRGSEQYF
CDR3 length: 13; V gene: TRBV10-1; CDR3 protein: CASSLSGRGEQFF
CDR3 length: 13; V gene: TRBV5-1; CDR3 protein: CASSVQGADTQYF
CDR3 length: 15; V gene: TRBV19; CDR3 protein: CASSMAGGSSYEQYF
CDR3 length: 19; V gene: TRBV16; CDR3 protein: CASSQSTSGRALIRNEQFF
CDR3 length: 14; V gene: TRBV5-1; CDR3 protein: CASSSRLAANEQYF
CDR3 length: 15; V gene: TRBV19; CDR3 protein: CASSTAGLADYEQYF
CDR3 length: 14; V gene: TRBV6-5; CDR3 protein: CASSPDSINSPLHF
CDR3 length: 12; V gene: TRBV24-1; CDR3 protein: CATSDEGYGYTF
CDR3 length: 19; V gene: TRBV19; CDR3 protein: CASSIGSPGLAGGPYEQYF
CDR3 length: 15; V gene: TRBV11-3; CDR3 protein: CASSPLAGGTGELFF
CDR3 length: 14; V gene: TRBV18; CDR3 protein: CASSLPGLAYEQYF
CDR3 length: 14; V gene: TRBV18; CDR3 protein: CASSLSVSEETQYF
CDR3 length: 14; V gene: TRBV7-8; CDR3 protein: CASSLRPLYNEQFF
CDR3 length: 16; V gene: TRBV7-9; CDR3 protein: CASSSEGLAGVDTQYF
CDR3 length: 15; V gene: TRBV3-1/TRBV3-2; CDR3 protein: CASSDRTSVSYEQYF
CDR3 length: 14; V gene: TRBV14; CDR3 protein: CASSASGMYTEAFF
CDR3 length: 15; V gene: TRBV5-4; CDR3 protein: CASSLAGGSSYEQYF
CDR3 length: 16; V gene: TRBV27; CDR3 protein: CASSLSGTGGYYEQYF
CDR3 length: 16; V gene: TRBV7-6; CDR3 protein: CASSLIPGQGAYEQYF
CDR3 length: 15; V gene: TRBV28; CDR3 protein: CASSPPTDTKETQYF
CDR3 length: 13; V gene: TRBV19; CDR3 protein: CASKAGMNTEAFF
CDR3 length: 17; V gene: TRBV28; CDR3 protein: CASRSNTDSRSYNEQFF
CDR3 length: 14; V gene: TRBV5-1; CDR3 protein: CASSHGTSGREEFF
CDR3 length: 15; V gene: TRBV9; CDR3 protein: CASSVAPSLNYGYTF
CDR3 length: 18; V gene: TRBV11-2; CDR3 protein: CASSLRAFGRASRIEQYF
CDR3 length: 13; V gene: TRBV5-6; CDR3 protein: CASSLVSQETQYF
CDR3 length: 13; V gene: TRBV6-5; CDR3 protein: CASGGTRKNIQYF
CDR3 length: 15; V gene: TRBV27; CDR3 protein: CASSERSTGANVLTF
CDR3 length: 12; V gene: TRBV29-1; CDR3 protein: CSVGNIQETQYF
CDR3 length: 15; V gene: TRBV6-5; CDR3 protein: CASRKAGGSNTEAFF
CDR3 length: 14; V gene: TRBV5-4; CDR3 protein: CASSFPEGAYEQYF
CDR3 length: 13; V gene: TRBV12-3/TRBV12-4; CDR3 protein: CASSFQGTTEAFF
CDR3 length: 13; V gene: TRBV27; CDR3 protein: CASSLSVRNEQFF
CDR3 length: 15; V gene: TRBV30; CDR3 protein: CAWSEGQGIYQPQHF
CDR3 length: 18; V gene: TRBV2; CDR3 protein: CASTRDRLGLAGSVTQYF
CDR3 length: 16; V gene: TRBV27; CDR3 protein: CASSLWAGGHDSPLHF
CDR3 length: 12; V gene: TRBV3-1/TRBV3-2; CDR3 protein: CASTSSMNEQFF
CDR3 length: 12; V gene: TRBV19; CDR3 protein: CASSQGARGYTF
CDR3 length: 15; V gene: TRBV13; CDR3 protein: CASSLGGSSTDTQYF
CDR3 length: 13; V gene: TRBV12-3/TRBV12-4; CDR3 protein: CASSFWRTYEQYF
CDR3 length: 14; V gene: TRBV7-9; CDR3 protein: CASSSGQGSGGYTF
CDR3 length: 14; V gene: TRBV24-1; CDR3 protein: CATSDFGGVHGYTF
CDR3 length: 14; V gene: TRBV30; CDR3 protein: CAWGASDRVYEQYF
CDR3 length: 14; V gene: TRBV19; CDR3 protein: CASSIGQGRETQYF